Below are 8 T cell receptor beta chains sequenced from a single sample in a study of blood T cell repertoires in COVID-19. Generated by immunoSEQ multiplex PCR, the TCRdb table keeps only in-frame clones and is missing some. In the table there are 200,000 to 300,000 clones, roughly nine tenths of which are singletons. The sample comprised peripheral blood. The source of these receptors is a man in his late teens or twenties with active or convalescent COVID-19.

This chain connects TRBV28 to TRBJ1-1; D unclear. The CDR3 covers 13 residues. Trimming pared 3 bases from V and 1 base from J, leaving 6 bases between. The germline CDR1 and CDR2 sequences are MDHEN and SYDVKM. CDR3 sequence: CASSFGPNTEAFF. DNA for the CDR3: TGTGCCAGCAGTTTTGGGCCGAACACTGAAGCTTTCTTT.

V gene TRBV11-2 combines with J gene TRBJ1-1, with D possibly TRBD1 on 6 matching bases. Germline loops: CDR1 SGHAT, CDR2 FQNNGV. The CDR3 totals 14 residues. V lost 6 bases, J lost 2 bases, and 13 bases lay in between. The CDR3 region has the DNA TGTGCCAGCAGTCCATTCAGGGGCAACACTGAAGCTTTCTTT. Translated: CASSPFRGNTEAFF.

The count of this clone is one. The chain uses TRBV5-1 and TRBJ2-3, with TRBD2 matching 14 bases. Germline lookup yields CDR1 SGHRS and CDR2 YFSETQ. The CDR3 runs to 17 residues. J lost 6 bases, V lost 2 bases, and 8 bases had no gene match. DNA for the CDR3: TGCGCCAGCAGCTTACTATTGGGACTAGCGGGAGACGATACGCAGTATTTT. Its protein product is CASSLLLGLAGDDTQYF.

The V call is TRBV3-1 (or the pseudogene TRBV3-2), the J call TRBJ2-2; 7 bases align to TRBD1. After removal of 0 bases from V and 4 bases from J, the junction contained 17 bases not matched to a gene. The V gene's germline CDR1 is LGHDT and CDR2 YNNKEL (reference sequence). The length of the CDR3 is 20 residues. The CDR3, as DNA: TGTGCCAGCAGCCAAGACCTACCCCGTGGGACAGCGCGAACCACCGGGGAGCTGTTTTTT. Its translation: CASSQDLPRGTARTTGELFF.

This clone has more than one count but fewer than ten. The gene calls are TRBV5-4 and TRBJ2-5; no reliable D call. The CDR3 has 12 residues. The germline V gene encodes CDR1 SGHNT and CDR2 YYREEE (reference sequence). V lost 4 bases and J lost 5, with 9 bases in between. As DNA, the CDR3 is TGTGCCAGCAGCCTAACCTCCGAGACCCAGTACTTC. Translated, it gives CASSLTSETQYF.

This clone was seen a handful of times. The gene calls are TRBV7-3 and TRBJ1-6; perhaps TRBD1 as D (5 bases). Germline V lookup: CDR1 SGHTA, CDR2 FQGTGA. Trimming cost V 0 bases and J 9 bases, with 9 bases left between them. The CDR3 spans 14 residues. The chain's CDR3 is CASSLTYTGSPLHF. CDR3 nucleotide sequence: TGTGCCAGCAGCTTAACTTATACAGGTTCACCCCTCCACTTT.

The chain combines TRBV30 with TRBJ1-1; 8 bases are a match to TRBD1. CDR1 and CDR2 (germline): GTSNPN, SVGIG (reference sequence). After removal of 7 bases from V and 0 bases from J, the junction contained 7 bases not matched to a gene. The CDR3 runs 14 residues. DNA of the CDR3: TGTGCCTTCCGGACAGGGCCCATGAACACTGAAGCTTTCTTT. Its protein is CAFRTGPMNTEAFF.

The chain joins TRBV2 to TRBJ2-4; 11 nucleotides agree with TRBD1. The CDR3 loop spans 17 amino acids. Germline V CDR1 and CDR2: SNHLY, FYNNEI. V shed 8 bases, J shed 1 base, and the junction held 10 bases outside the gene matches. The CDR3 region has the DNA TGTGCCAGCCGTGGACAGGGGGCTGTGGGGGCCAAAAACATTCAGTACTTC. It codes for CASRGQGAVGAKNIQYF.